Below, 20 T cell receptor beta chains from the same sample are listed, as sequenced in a study of T-cell reconstitution after alpha-beta-depleted transplantation in children. Unique molecular identifiers were built into the TCRbeta library. Via MiXCR, TCRdb re-called the PCR reads, giving one row per CDR3 protein. The table includes about half a million distinct CDR3 sequences, approximately 13% detected once. This sample comprised PBMCs from the stem cell graft donor, obtained from the stem cell graft. The source is a human donor who donated a stem cell graft to a child with combined immunodeficiency.

This clonotype was counted at least ten times. The chain combines TRBV6-5 with TRBJ2-5; D is unresolved. The germline V and J ends were trimmed by 0 bases and 1 base, with 9 bases remaining between them. From germline, CDR1 is MNHEY and CDR2 SVGAGI. The CDR3 length is 15 residues. The CDR3 spells CASSYSGRRQETQYF. CDR3 DNA: TGTGCCAGCAGTTACTCGGGCAGGCGCCAAGAGACCCAGTACTTC.

The CDR3 sequence: CASSLGARAGAREQYF. The CDR3 region has the DNA TGTGCCAGCAGCTTAGGTGCGCGAGCGGGGGCGAGAGAGCAGTACTTC. This chain joins TRBV7-2 and TRBJ2-7; 8 bases map to TRBD2. CDR3 length equals 16 residues. Germline-derived CDR1 and CDR2 are SGHTA and FQGNSA. The junction had 12 bases not matched to a gene; V was cut back by 1 base and J by 7 bases. Based on the CDR3 plus reference TRBV7-2 and TRBJ2-7, the full variable domain is GAGVSQSPSNKVTEKGKDVELRCDPISGHTALYWYRQSLGQGLEFLIYFQGNSAPDKSGLPSDRFSAERTGGSVSTLTIQRTQQEDSAVYLCASSLGARAGAREQYFGPGTRLTVT.

This clonotype was recorded many times. This chain uses TRBV28 with TRBJ2-1, with D perhaps assigned TRBD1 or TRBD2 (5 bases each). CDR3 length: 15 amino acids. Germline CDR1 MDHEN, CDR2 SYDVKM. With 1 base removed from V and 8 bases from J, the gap between germline ends came to 15 bases. The CDR3 coding sequence is TGTGCCAGCAGTTTATTGGGGCGGGCCGGCTATGAGCAGTTCTTC. Protein: CASSLLGRAGYEQFF.

This clonotype was observed a few times. For the CDR3, the DNA is TGTGCCAGCAGCTTTCCGACGGAGGGGCAGTATTTT. It codes for CASSFPTEGQYF. V usage is TRBV11-2 and J usage is TRBJ2-3, with a tentative D call TRBD2 (6 bases). This CDR3 is built from 12 residues. From germline, CDR1 is SGHAT and CDR2 FQNNGV. V lost 3 bases and J 11 bases, leaving 12 bases between the germline ends.

The chain has TRBV6-2 or TRBV6-3 and TRBJ2-3, with TRBD2 identical over 9 bases. The germline V gene encodes CDR1 MNHEY and CDR2 SVGEGT. The CDR3 covers 18 residues. J lost 0 bases, V lost 6 bases, and 13 bases had no gene match. CDR3 nucleotides: TGTGCCAGCAGCCCGGGACGGTGGACTAGCGCTAGCACAGATACGCAGTATTTT. The encoded protein is CASSPGRWTSASTDTQYF.

Many counts were recorded for this clonotype. The V and J genes are TRBV5-4 and TRBJ2-3, with a weak D call TRBD2 (5 bases). The CDR3 is 15 amino acids. Trimming removed 0 bases from V and 0 bases from J, with 8 bases in between. In germline, CDR1 is SGHNT, CDR2 YYREEE (reference sequence). The CDR3 DNA sequence: TGTGCCAGCAGCTTGGAAGCGGATAGCACAGATACGCAGTATTTT. Its protein is CASSLEADSTDTQYF.

The V gene is TRBV6-2 or TRBV6-3, the J gene TRBJ2-1; 13 bases map to TRBD2. J was trimmed by 11 bases and V by 6 bases; bases with no gene match: 16. From germline, CDR1 is MNHEY and CDR2 SVGEGT. The CDR3 is 17 residues long. CDR3 loop: CASRVRGLAGIVLKQFF. In DNA form, the CDR3 reads TGTGCCAGCAGAGTAAGGGGACTAGCGGGAATTGTTTTGAAGCAGTTCTTC.

The chain links TRBV12-3 or TRBV12-4 to TRBJ1-4, with a weak D call TRBD1 (5 bases). V shed 4 bases and J shed 8 bases, with 17 bases lying between them. This CDR3 contains 15 residues. Written as DNA, the CDR3 is TGTGCCAGCAGTTCCCCGGCCGACAGTAAGGAAAAACTGTTTTTT. Translating gives CASSSPADSKEKLFF.

J is TRBJ2-4 and V is TRBV4-3; 7 bases are a match to TRBD1. V trimming: 1 base; J trimming: 7 bases; junction bases outside the gene matches: 13. CDR1 and CDR2 (germline): LGHNA, YSLEER. The CDR3 loop spans 17 amino acids. CDR3 in amino acids: CASSQGLLRGGANIQYF. Here the CDR3 DNA reads TGCGCCAGCAGCCAAGGACTCCTGCGAGGGGGCGCGAACATTCAGTACTTC.

The chain joins TRBV5-6 to TRBJ1-1; no definite D call. The CDR3 spans 15 residues. With 4 bases removed from V and 3 bases from J, the gap between germline ends came to 16 bases. From germline, CDR1 is SGHDT and CDR2 YYEEEE. This CDR3 is CASSPFEGFYTEAFF. CDR3 DNA sequence: TGTGCCAGCAGCCCCTTCGAAGGGTTCTACACTGAAGCTTTCTTT.

This rearrangement joins TRBV21-1 to TRBJ1-4. TRBV21-1 is assigned pseudogene status. CDR3 size: 14 residues. CDR3 DNA: TGTGCCAGCAGCACTAAGTTATTTAATGAAAAACTGTTTTTT. This sequence encodes CASSTKLFNEKLFF.

This clonotype was detected only a few times. This rearrangement joins TRBV9 to TRBJ1-2; the D gene is possibly TRBD1 (6 bases). Germline V lookup: CDR1 SGDLS, CDR2 YYNGEE. This CDR3 has 15 residues. V lost 4 bases, J lost 6 bases, and 19 bases lay in between. CDR3 amino acids: CASSTNNQRGHGYTF. CDR3 bases: TGTGCCAGCAGCACAAATAACCAGCGGGGGCATGGCTACACCTTC.

This clonotype was detected many times. In DNA form, the CDR3 reads TGTGCCTGGAGTGTACGCAGCAATGAGCAGTTCTTC. This gives the protein CAWSVRSNEQFF. The chain carries TRBV30 and TRBJ2-1, with D hard to call. Trimming took off 0 bases at V and 6 bases at J, with 6 bases between the two ends. The CDR3 loop spans 12 amino acids. The germline CDR1 and CDR2 sequences are GTSNPN and SVGIG (reference sequence). The full variable domain, completed using reference TRBV30 and TRBJ2-1, is SQTIHQWPATLVQPVGSPLSLECTVEGTSNPNLYWYRQAAGRGLQLLFYSVGIGQISSEVPQNLSASRPQDRQFILSSKKLLLSDSGFYLCAWSVRSNEQFFGPGTRLTVL.

The chain uses TRBV6-5 and TRBJ2-2, with D perhaps TRBD2 (5 bases). The CDR3 is 16 amino acids. CDR1 and CDR2 (germline): MNHEY, SVGAGI. Trimming took 2 bases from V and 4 from J, leaving 14 bases between them. The DNA for the CDR3 is TGTGCCAGCAGTTACAACCGGCCCCGGGGCACCGGGGAGCTGTTTTTT. As protein: CASSYNRPRGTGELFF.

The V call is TRBV4-3, the J call TRBJ2-5, with D uncertain. The CDR3 extends over 17 amino acids. Germline loops: CDR1 LGHNA, CDR2 YSLEER. V dropped 0 bases and J dropped 2 bases, with 16 bases sitting between them. The CDR3 region has the DNA TGCGCCAGCAGCCAAGATCTCGGACGTATAGGTCAAGAGACCCAGTACTTC. Translating gives CASSQDLGRIGQETQYF.

The CDR3 DNA reads TGTGCCAGCAGCTTCGGGGTTGGAAAAGAGACCCAGTACTTC. Translating it yields CASSFGVGKETQYF. The chain employs TRBV5-6 and TRBJ2-5, with D tentatively TRBD2 (5 bases). V dropped 2 bases and J dropped 3 bases, with 11 bases sitting between them. The CDR3 contains 14 residues. Germline CDR1 is SGHDT and CDR2 is YYEEEE.

This clonotype has just a few counts. The chain joins TRBV20-1 to TRBJ2-3; D tentatively reads TRBD1 or TRBD2 (6 bases each). The germline V gene encodes CDR1 DFQATT and CDR2 SNEGSKA (reference sequence). Trimming pared 2 bases from V and 0 bases from J, leaving 18 bases between. The CDR3 consists of 17 residues. CDR3 DNA sequence: TGCAGTGCTAGATCTGGCGCAGGGGCGGGAAGCACAGATACGCAGTATTTT. Translation gives CSARSGAGAGSTDTQYF.

This clonotype was counted only a few times. The chain is built from TRBV12-3 or TRBV12-4 and TRBJ2-1; the match to TRBD2 covers 9 bases. The CDR3 consists of 15 residues. Unmatched junction bases numbered 12, after V lost 7 bases and J lost 8 bases. CDR3 DNA sequence: TGTGCCAGCATCCCGGGGACTAGCAGGGTAGATGAGCAGTTCTTC. As protein: CASIPGTSRVDEQFF.

The chain is built from TRBV30 and TRBJ2-7; TRBD2 might be the D (7 bases). V lost 2 bases, J lost 6 bases, and 11 bases lay in between. This CDR3 comprises 12 residues. Germline V gene lookup returns CDR1 GTSNPN and CDR2 SVGIG (reference sequence). CDR3 DNA: TGTGCCTGGAGTTTAGGGGGGGCCGAGCAGTACTTC. It yields the protein CAWSLGGAEQYF.

V gene TRBV12-3 or TRBV12-4 combines with J gene TRBJ2-1, with TRBD2 identical over 13 bases. The CDR3 runs to 14 residues. The J segment lost 6 bases and the V segment lost 6 bases, leaving 2 bases of the junction unmatched. The CDR3 DNA follows: TGTGCCAGCAGCACTAGCGGGGGGGTCAATGAGCAGTTCTTC. It yields the protein CASSTSGGVNEQFF.